This T cell receptor beta chain was recorded in a study of CD8 T cells in ankylosing spondylitis. Findings of the study overall: Clones linked to disease were reported to show significant enrichment in matched ankylosing spondylitis synovial fluid. Ankylosing spondylitis blood seemed to carry a telltale TCR beta motif made of under 10 highly homologous variants. Prior work had noted some motif variants in reactive arthritis blood and synovial fluid.

A quantitative 5'-RACE method, one with molecular barcodes, was used to make TCR beta libraries. One entry per CDR3 protein, called by TCRdb with MiXCR from the 5' RACE reads. The sample has approximately 400,000 distinct CDR3 sequences, more than 25% seen once; the top ten hold 0.89%. This clonotype was counted at least ten times. The antigen remains undetermined. CDR3 length equals 17 residues. From germline, CDR1 is KGHSH and CDR2 LQKENI. Trimming took 5 bases from V and 2 from J, leaving 21 bases between them. The V gene is TRBV18, the J gene TRBJ1-2, with D possibly matching TRBD1 (5 bases). The source is a male donor with ankylosing spondylitis. Sequences were obtained from blood, either unsorted or a sorted T cell fraction (not recorded which). The CDR3 nucleotides read TGTGCCAGCTCAGTGGGACCGTGGGGGACTAACAACTATGGCTACACCTTC. This codes for CASSVGPWGTNNYGYTF. Full variable domain (missing parts from reference TRBV18 and TRBJ1-2): NAGVMQNPRHLVRRRGQEARLRCSPMKGHSHVYWYRQLPEEGLKFMVYLQKENIIDESGMPKERFSAEFPKEGPSILRIQQVVRGDSAAYFCASSVGPWGTNNYGYTFGSGTRLTVV.